One T cell receptor beta chain is described in this entry. Antigen: not known. The sample originates from a study of T cells after yellow fever vaccination. TCRdb re-called the 5' RACE reads with MiXCR, one entry per CDR3 protein. The repertoire has about 50,000 distinct CDR3 sequences, roughly 7.3% of them found once; the top ten carry around 28%. Findings and caveats of the study: A large majority of primary-vaccination clones showed up again after the booster (approximately 95% CD4, 88% CD8). There was a small share of clonotypes that showed up in both the CD4 and CD8 compartments. Within FACS-sorted repertoires, abundant clonotypes contaminating from the bulk population could be present.

The sample was CD8+ T cells sorted from PBMCs, taken around 14 days after the first yellow fever vaccination. The clonotype was recovered from a man aged 18 to 30 who received the YFV17D yellow fever vaccine.

CDR3 residues: CASSQDQNSWGTTEGYTF. In DNA form, the CDR3 reads TGCGCCAGCAGCCAAGATCAAAACAGTTGGGGAACAACCGAAGGCTACACCTTC. The rearrangement links TRBV4-3 to TRBJ1-2; D gene unclear. The CDR3 extends over 18 amino acids. The V end lost 0 bases, the J end lost 8 bases, and 25 bases lay between the germline ends. Germline loops: CDR1 LGHNA, CDR2 YSLEER.